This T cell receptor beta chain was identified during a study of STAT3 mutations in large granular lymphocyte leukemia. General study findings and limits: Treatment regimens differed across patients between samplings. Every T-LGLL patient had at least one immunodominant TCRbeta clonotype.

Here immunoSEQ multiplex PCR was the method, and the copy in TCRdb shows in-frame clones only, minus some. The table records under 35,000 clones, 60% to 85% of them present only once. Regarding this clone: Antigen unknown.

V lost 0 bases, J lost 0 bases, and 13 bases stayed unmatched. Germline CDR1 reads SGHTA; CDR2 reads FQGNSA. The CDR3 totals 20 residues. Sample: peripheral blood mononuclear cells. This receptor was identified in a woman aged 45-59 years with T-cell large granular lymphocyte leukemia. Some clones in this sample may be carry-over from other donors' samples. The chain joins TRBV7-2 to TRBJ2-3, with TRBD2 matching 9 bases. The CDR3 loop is CASSLAASGKGSRSTDTQYF. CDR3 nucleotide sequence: TGTGCCAGCAGCTTAGCGGCTAGCGGGAAGGGCAGCAGGAGCACAGATACGCAGTATTTT.